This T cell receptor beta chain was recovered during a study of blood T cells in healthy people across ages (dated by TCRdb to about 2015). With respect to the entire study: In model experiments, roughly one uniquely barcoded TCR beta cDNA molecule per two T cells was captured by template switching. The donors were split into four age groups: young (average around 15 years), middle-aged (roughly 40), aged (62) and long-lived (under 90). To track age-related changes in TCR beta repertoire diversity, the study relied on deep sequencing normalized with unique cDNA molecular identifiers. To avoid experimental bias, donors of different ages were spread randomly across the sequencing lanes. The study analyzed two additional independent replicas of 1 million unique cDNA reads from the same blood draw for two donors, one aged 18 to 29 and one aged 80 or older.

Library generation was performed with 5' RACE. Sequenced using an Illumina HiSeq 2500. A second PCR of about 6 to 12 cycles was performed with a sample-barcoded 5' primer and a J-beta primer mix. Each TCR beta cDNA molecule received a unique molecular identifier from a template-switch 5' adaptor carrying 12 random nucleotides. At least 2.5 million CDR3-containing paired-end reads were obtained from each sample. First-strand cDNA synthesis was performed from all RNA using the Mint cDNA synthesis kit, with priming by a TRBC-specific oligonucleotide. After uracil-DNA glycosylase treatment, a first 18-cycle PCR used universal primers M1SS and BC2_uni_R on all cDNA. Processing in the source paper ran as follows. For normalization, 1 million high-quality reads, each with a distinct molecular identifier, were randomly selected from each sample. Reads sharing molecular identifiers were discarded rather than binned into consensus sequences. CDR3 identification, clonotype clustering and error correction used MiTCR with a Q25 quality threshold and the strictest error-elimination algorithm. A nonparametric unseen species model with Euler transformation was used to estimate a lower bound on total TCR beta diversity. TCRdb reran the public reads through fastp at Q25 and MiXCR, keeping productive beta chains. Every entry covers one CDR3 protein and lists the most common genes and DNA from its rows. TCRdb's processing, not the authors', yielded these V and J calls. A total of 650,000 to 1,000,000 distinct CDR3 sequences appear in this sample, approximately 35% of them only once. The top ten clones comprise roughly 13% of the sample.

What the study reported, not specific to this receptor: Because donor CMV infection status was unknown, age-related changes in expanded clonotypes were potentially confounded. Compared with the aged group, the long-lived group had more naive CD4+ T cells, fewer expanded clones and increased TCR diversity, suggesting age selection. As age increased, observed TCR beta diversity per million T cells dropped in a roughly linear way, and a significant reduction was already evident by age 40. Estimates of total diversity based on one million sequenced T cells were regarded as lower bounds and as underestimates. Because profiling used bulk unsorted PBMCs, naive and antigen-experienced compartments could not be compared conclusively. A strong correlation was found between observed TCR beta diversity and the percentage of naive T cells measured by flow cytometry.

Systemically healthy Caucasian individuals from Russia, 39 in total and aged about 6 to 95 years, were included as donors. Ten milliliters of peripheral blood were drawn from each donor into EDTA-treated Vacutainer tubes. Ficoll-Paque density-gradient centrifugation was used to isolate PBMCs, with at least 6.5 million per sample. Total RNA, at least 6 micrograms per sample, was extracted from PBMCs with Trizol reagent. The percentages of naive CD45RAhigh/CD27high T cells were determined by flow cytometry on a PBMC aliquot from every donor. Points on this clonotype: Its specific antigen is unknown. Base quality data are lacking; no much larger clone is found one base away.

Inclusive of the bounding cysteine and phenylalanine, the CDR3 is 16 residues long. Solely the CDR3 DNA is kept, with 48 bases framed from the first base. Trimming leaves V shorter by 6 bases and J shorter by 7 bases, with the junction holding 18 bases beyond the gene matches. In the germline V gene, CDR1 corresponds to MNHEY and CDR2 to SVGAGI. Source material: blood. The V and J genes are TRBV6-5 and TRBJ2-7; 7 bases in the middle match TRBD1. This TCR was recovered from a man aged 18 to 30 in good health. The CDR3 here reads CASSLLGTASYNEQYF. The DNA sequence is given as TGTGCCAGCAGCCTCCTTGGGACAGCTTCTTACAATGAGCAGTACTTC.